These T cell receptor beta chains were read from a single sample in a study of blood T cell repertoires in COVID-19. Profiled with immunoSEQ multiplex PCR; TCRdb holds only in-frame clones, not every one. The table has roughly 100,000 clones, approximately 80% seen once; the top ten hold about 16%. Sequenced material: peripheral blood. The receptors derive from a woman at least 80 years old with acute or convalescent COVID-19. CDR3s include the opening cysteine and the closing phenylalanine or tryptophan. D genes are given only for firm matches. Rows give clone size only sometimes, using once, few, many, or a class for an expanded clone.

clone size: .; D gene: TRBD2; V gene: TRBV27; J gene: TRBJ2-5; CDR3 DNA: TGTGCCAGCAAAACGGGACTAGCGGGACAAGAGACCCAGTACTTC; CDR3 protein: CASKTGLAGQETQYF
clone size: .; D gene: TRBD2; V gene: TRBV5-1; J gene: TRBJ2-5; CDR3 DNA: TGCGCCAGCAGCCCTCAAGCGGGAGCAGAGACCCAGTACTTC; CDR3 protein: CASSPQAGAETQYF
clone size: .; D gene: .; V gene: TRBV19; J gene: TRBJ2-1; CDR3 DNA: TGTGCCAGTAGTATTAGTAACTCCGTCGGGAATGAGCAGTTCTTC; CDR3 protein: CASSISNSVGNEQFF
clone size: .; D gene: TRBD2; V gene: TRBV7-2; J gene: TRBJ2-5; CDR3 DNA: TGTGCCAGCAGCACACCTAGCGGGATAGAGACCCAGTACTTC; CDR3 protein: CASSTPSGIETQYF
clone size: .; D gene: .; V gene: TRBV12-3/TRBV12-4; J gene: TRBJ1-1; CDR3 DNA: TGTGCCAGCAGTTTAGGGACAGTCACAGCTTTCTTT; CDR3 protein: CASSLGTVTAFF
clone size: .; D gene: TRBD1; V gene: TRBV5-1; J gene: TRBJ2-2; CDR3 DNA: TGCGCCAGCAGCTTGGGAACAGGGGTAGGGACCGGGGAGCTGTTTTTT; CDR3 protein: CASSLGTGVGTGELFF
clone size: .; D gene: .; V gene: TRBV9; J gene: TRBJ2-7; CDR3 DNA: TGTGCCAGCAGCGTAGGACGAGCGGTTAGCTCCTACGAGCAGTACTTC; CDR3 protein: CASSVGRAVSSYEQYF
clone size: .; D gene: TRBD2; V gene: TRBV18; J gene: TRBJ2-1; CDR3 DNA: TGTGCCAGCTCACCACTGGGACTAGCGGGCGGCAATGAGCAGTTCTTC; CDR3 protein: CASSPLGLAGGNEQFF
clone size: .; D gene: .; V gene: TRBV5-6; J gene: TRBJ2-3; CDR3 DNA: TGTGCCAGCAGCTCTACACTCCGGGGTAGCGGAACCACAGATACGCAGTATTTT; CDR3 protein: CASSSTLRGSGTTDTQYF
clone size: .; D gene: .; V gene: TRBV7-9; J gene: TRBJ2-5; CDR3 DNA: TGTGCCAGCAGCTTAGAGACTGTCATAGAGACCCAGTACTTC; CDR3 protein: CASSLETVIETQYF
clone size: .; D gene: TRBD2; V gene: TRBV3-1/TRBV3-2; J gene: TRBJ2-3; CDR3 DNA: TGTGCCAGCAGCCAGCGGCTTCTAGCGGGAGGTACAGATACGCAGTATTTT; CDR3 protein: CASSQRLLAGGTDTQYF
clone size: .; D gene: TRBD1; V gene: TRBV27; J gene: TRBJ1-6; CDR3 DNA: TGTGCCAGCAGTTTATCTTGGGGACAGGGGAGCTCCTATAATTCACCCCTCCACTTT; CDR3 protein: CASSLSWGQGSSYNSPLHF
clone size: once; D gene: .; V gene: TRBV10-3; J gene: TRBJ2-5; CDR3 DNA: TGTGCCATCAGTGTAAGCGGAGGGCCGGCGGAGACCCAGTACTTC; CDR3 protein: CAISVSGGPAETQYF
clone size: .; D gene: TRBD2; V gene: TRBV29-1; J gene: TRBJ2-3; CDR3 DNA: TGCAGCGTTGTACTTGCGGGAGGGGTCACAGATACGCAGTATTTT; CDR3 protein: CSVVLAGGVTDTQYF
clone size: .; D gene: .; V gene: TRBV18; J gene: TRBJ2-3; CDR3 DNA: TGTGCCAGCTCACCCTCAACTAGAAGCACAGATACGCAGTATTTT; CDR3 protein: CASSPSTRSTDTQYF
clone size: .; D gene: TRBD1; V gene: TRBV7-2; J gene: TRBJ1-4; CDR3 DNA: TGTGCCAGCAGCCCCCGACAGGGTGAAAAACTGTTTTTT; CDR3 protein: CASSPRQGEKLFF
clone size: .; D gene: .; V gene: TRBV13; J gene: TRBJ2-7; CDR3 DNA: TGTGCCAGCAGCTTGTGGGACTCACCCTACGAGCAGTACTTC; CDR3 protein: CASSLWDSPYEQYF
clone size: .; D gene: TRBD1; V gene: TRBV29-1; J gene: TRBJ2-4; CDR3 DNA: TGCAGCACTAAGGCCGGGACAGGGCTAAACATTCAGTACTTC; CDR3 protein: CSTKAGTGLNIQYF
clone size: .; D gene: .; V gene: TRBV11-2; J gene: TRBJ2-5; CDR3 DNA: TGTGCCAGCAGCAGATCCCCTACAGGGAAGGAGACCCAGTACTTC; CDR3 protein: CASSRSPTGKETQYF
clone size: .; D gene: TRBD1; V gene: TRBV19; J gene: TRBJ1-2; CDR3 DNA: TGTGCCAGTAGTAGCGGGACAGGGGGATCTCGTGGCTACACCTTC; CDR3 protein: CASSSGTGGSRGYTF
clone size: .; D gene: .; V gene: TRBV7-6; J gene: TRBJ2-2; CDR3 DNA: TGTGCCAGCAGCTCCGGGACTTTGAACACCGGGGAGCTGTTTTTT; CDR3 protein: CASSSGTLNTGELFF
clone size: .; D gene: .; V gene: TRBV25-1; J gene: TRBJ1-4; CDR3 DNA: TGTGCCAGCAGTGATGGGGTGAAGGGGATATATGAAAAACTGTTTTTT; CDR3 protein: CASSDGVKGIYEKLFF
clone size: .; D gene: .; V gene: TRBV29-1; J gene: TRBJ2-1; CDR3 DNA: TGCAGCGCTAAGCAGGGGTACAATGAGCAGTTCTTC; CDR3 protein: CSAKQGYNEQFF
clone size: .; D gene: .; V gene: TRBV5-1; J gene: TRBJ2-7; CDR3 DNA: TGCGCCAGCAGCTTACAGGGAATTGGCTACGAGCAGTACTTC; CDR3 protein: CASSLQGIGYEQYF
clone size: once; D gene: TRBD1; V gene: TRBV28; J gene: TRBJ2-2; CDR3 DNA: TGTGCCAGCAGTTTATCCGGCAGGGGGACCACCGGGGAGCTGTTTTTT; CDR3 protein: CASSLSGRGTTGELFF
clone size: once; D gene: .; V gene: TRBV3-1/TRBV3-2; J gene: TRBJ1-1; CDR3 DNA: TGTGCCAGCAGCCAAGCCGTGGGGAGGACTGAAGCTTTCTTT; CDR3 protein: CASSQAVGRTEAFF